Here is one T cell receptor (beta chain) with its context. This CDR3 has 17 residues. Germline CDR1 reads SGDLS; CDR2 reads YYNGEE. Trimming at V came to 2 bases and at J to 4 bases, leaving 10 bases not matched to a gene. The entry originates in a study of blood T cell repertoires in COVID-19. Here immunoSEQ multiplex PCR was the method, and the copy in TCRdb shows in-frame clones only, minus some. The table shows fewer than 150,000 clones, with roughly 79% occurring only once. J is TRBJ2-2 and V is TRBV9; 8 bases are shared with TRBD2. The sample comprised peripheral blood. The receptor was derived from a human donor in a cohort sampled during active COVID-19. The DNA for the CDR3 is TGTGCCAGCAGCGTGGACGGGGGCGGGGGGCCCACCGGGGAGCTGTTTTTT. Residues: CASSVDGGGGPTGELFF. Together with reference TRBV9 and TRBJ2-2, the CDR3 gives the full variable domain: DSGVTQTPKHLITATGQRVTLRCSPRSGDLSVYWYQQSLDQGLQFLIQYYNGEERAKGNILERFSAQQFPDLHSELNLSSLELGDSALYFCASSVDGGGGPTGELFFGEGSRLTVL.